Below, 18 T cell receptor beta chains from the same sample are listed, as sequenced in a study of cytomegalovirus exposure and HLA in healthy donors. The PCR contained 60 Vbeta and 13 Jbeta primers. Profiling relied on immunoSEQ multiplex PCR, and the TCRdb table lists in-frame clones only, not all of them. In the table there are 99,000 or so clones, more than 60% of which are singletons. Sample: PBMCs. These receptors all come from a man aged 55-75 years in good health and CMV-seropositive.

The rearrangement links TRBV6-5 to TRBJ2-5; 12 positions match TRBD2. This CDR3 is built from 16 residues. Germline assignment: CDR1 MNHEY and CDR2 SVGAGI. V trimming: 4 bases; J trimming: 5 bases; junction bases outside the gene matches: 8. The CDR3 DNA is TGTGCCAGCAGTTCGAGACTAGCGGGGGCCCCGGAGACCCAGTACTTC. As protein: CASSSRLAGAPETQYF.

J is TRBJ1-4 and V is TRBV25-1; D unresolved. The CDR3 is 13 amino acids. The ends were cut back, 4 bases at V and 13 bases at J, with 16 bases in the middle. CDR1 and CDR2 from the germline V gene are MGHDK and SYGVNS. DNA for the CDR3: TGTGCCAGCAGTGTACCCGGTGGCCGCGGACTGTTTTTT. It is translated as CASSVPGGRGLFF. The full variable domain, completed using reference TRBV25-1 and TRBJ1-4, is EADIYQTPRYLVIGTGKKITLECSQTMGHDKMYWYQQDPGMELHLIHYSYGVNSTEKGDLSSESTVSRIRTEHFPLTLESARPSHTSQYLCASSVPGGRGLFFGSGTQLSVL.

The rearrangement joins TRBV10-1 to TRBJ2-4; 8 positions match TRBD1. J lost 7 bases, V lost 4 bases, and 0 bases had no gene match. This CDR3 has 12 amino acids. Germline-derived CDR1 and CDR2 are WNHNN and SYGVQD (reference sequence). This chain's CDR3 is CASSAGGNIQYF. CDR3 DNA: TGCGCCAGCAGTGCAGGGGGCAACATTCAGTACTTC.

CDR3 sequence: CASSLRGAVSYNEQFF. The DNA of the CDR3 is TGTGCCAGCAGCCTCCGGGGTGCAGTCTCCTACAATGAGCAGTTCTTC. The genes are TRBV7-2 and TRBJ2-1, with TRBD2 as a possible D gene (5 bases). The CDR3 totals 16 residues. V lost 5 bases and J lost 0, with 14 bases in between. Germline V lookup: CDR1 SGHTA, CDR2 FQGNSA.

The chain has TRBV18 and TRBJ1-6; 9 bases agree with TRBD1. The germline V gene has CDR1 KGHSH and CDR2 LQKENI. J gave up 13 bases and V 5 bases, and 15 bases lay outside the gene matches. This CDR3 is built from 16 residues. The CDR3 reads CASSARPGQGSPPLHF. In DNA form, the CDR3 reads TGTGCCAGCTCAGCCAGACCGGGACAGGGTTCCCCCCCCCTCCACTTT. Drawing the rest from reference TRBV18 and TRBJ1-6, the complete variable domain is NAGVMQNPRHLVRRRGQEARLRCSPMKGHSHVYWYRQLPEEGLKFMVYLQKENIIDESGMPKERFSAEFPKEGPSILRIQQVVRGDSAAYFCASSARPGQGSPPLHFGNGTRLTVT.

This chain uses TRBV4-2 with TRBJ2-5; D is unclear. Germline values: CDR1 LGHNA, CDR2 YNFKEQ. V lost 0 bases and J lost 6, with 11 bases in between. The CDR3 covers 14 residues. CDR3 residues: CASSQESGSKTQYF. The CDR3 nucleotides are TGTGCCAGCAGCCAAGAATCGGGTAGCAAGACCCAGTACTTC.

J is TRBJ2-5 and V is TRBV27; 8 nucleotides match TRBD2. CDR1 and CDR2 (germline): MNHEY, SMNVEV (reference sequence). CDR3 length: 16 residues. The V segment lost 2 bases and the J segment 0 bases; nucleotides outside the gene matches: 5. CDR3 nucleotide sequence: TGTGCCAGCAGTTTAAGGCGGGGGGCGTACCAAGAGACCCAGTACTTC. Protein product: CASSLRRGAYQETQYF.

The chain links TRBV19 to TRBJ2-2; the match to TRBD2 covers 11 bases. CDR3 length: 16 amino acids. The germline CDR1 and CDR2 sequences are LNHDA and SQIVND (reference sequence). V lost 6 bases, J lost 0 bases, and 3 bases stayed unmatched. CDR3 region: CASRASGGTNTGELFF. The DNA of the CDR3 is TGTGCCAGTAGGGCTAGCGGGGGGACGAACACCGGGGAGCTGTTTTTT.

The chain recombines TRBV7-9 with TRBJ2-7, with a weak D call TRBD1 (5 bases). In germline, CDR1 is SEHNR, CDR2 FQNEAQ (reference sequence). The V end was cut by 2 bases, the J end by 0 bases, with 11 bases between. The CDR3 spans 15 residues. The CDR3 coding sequence is TGTGCCAGCAGCTTACAGGGCAAGTCCTCCTACGAGCAGTACTTC. This codes for CASSLQGKSSYEQYF.

The chain combines TRBV6-1 with TRBJ1-5, with 12 bases fitting TRBD1. In germline, CDR1 is MNHNS, CDR2 SASEGT. The CDR3 runs to 14 residues. V lost 7 bases and J lost 6; bases outside the gene matches: 4. This CDR3 reads CASMGQGARQPQHF. Written as DNA, the CDR3 is TGTGCCAGCATGGGACAGGGGGCGCGTCAGCCCCAGCATTTT.

This clone has only a few counts. The chain couples TRBV28 to TRBJ2-7; TRBD2 matches 7 bases. With V trimmed by 7 bases and J by 3 bases, 6 bases remained unmatched. Germline CDR1 MDHEN, CDR2 SYDVKM. This CDR3 contains 13 residues. Here the CDR3 reads CASMGGGLYEQYF. CDR3 nucleotide sequence: TGTGCCAGCATGGGCGGGGGACTCTACGAGCAGTACTTC.

The chain has TRBV10-3 and TRBJ1-4, with 11 bases identical to TRBD1. The CDR3 covers 16 residues. V dropped 3 bases and J dropped 4; count of bases not matched to a gene: 4. CDR1 is ENHRY and CDR2 is SYGVKD in the germline V gene. The CDR3 region has the DNA TGTGCCATCAGTGATGGGGGACAGGGGGTTAATGAAAAACTGTTTTTT. It translates to CAISDGGQGVNEKLFF.

V is TRBV9 and J is TRBJ2-3; maybe TRBD1 (6 bases). CDR3 length equals 15 residues. The V gene lost 2 bases and the J gene lost 0 bases, with 10 bases spanning the gap. CDR1 and CDR2 (germline): SGDLS, YYNGEE. The CDR3 here is CASSVVTGSTDTQYF. The CDR3 DNA sequence: TGTGCCAGCAGCGTGGTAACAGGGAGCACAGATACGCAGTATTTT.

The chain combines TRBV6-1 with TRBJ1-2; D gene ambiguous. V lost 2 bases to trimming and J lost 5 bases, with 6 bases between them. The CDR3 is 12 amino acids. Per germline, CDR1 MNHNS and CDR2 SASEGT. In DNA, the CDR3 is TGTGCCAGCAGTGAAAGCGGGTATGGCTACACCTTC. Protein: CASSESGYGYTF.

This rearrangement joins TRBV11-2 to TRBJ2-7, with 9 bases lining up with TRBD1. J was trimmed by 4 bases and V by 5 bases; bases with no gene match: 9. The CDR3 totals 15 residues. CDR1 and CDR2 (germline): SGHAT, FQNNGV. The CDR3 DNA follows: TGTGCCAGCAGCGTGCCGGGACAGGGAGGGTACGAGCAGTACTTC. It codes for CASSVPGQGGYEQYF.

This chain connects TRBV7-9 to TRBJ2-5; tentatively, D is TRBD2 (7 bases). CDR3 size: 15 residues. Trimming stripped 3 bases from V and 4 bases from J, with 15 bases between. Germline CDR1 SEHNR, CDR2 FQNEAQ (reference sequence). The CDR3 DNA is TGTGCCAGCAGCTTGGGGGGGGCCGGGGGAGAGACCCAGTACTTC. Its translation: CASSLGGAGGETQYF.

The gene calls are TRBV9 and TRBJ1-6, with a weak D call TRBD1 (6 bases). The CDR3 covers 14 residues. Deletions cut 0 bases from V and 9 bases from J, with 10 bases between. Germline V lookup: CDR1 SGDLS, CDR2 YYNGEE. In nucleotides, the CDR3 is TGTGCCAGCAGCGTAGGCCAGGGGAGTTCACCCCTCCACTTT. This sequence encodes CASSVGQGSSPLHF.

J is TRBJ1-4 and V is TRBV9; the D gene is possibly TRBD1 (5 bases). Germline V gene lookup returns CDR1 SGDLS and CDR2 YYNGEE. This CDR3 is built from 14 residues. The V end lost 4 bases, the J end lost 8 bases, and 15 bases lay between the germline ends. Here the CDR3 reads CASSQTRGGEKLFF. For the CDR3, the DNA is TGTGCCAGCAGCCAAACGAGGGGAGGGGAAAAACTGTTTTTT. Full variable domain (rest looked up from reference TRBV9 and TRBJ1-4): DSGVTQTPKHLITATGQRVTLRCSPRSGDLSVYWYQQSLDQGLQFLIQYYNGEERAKGNILERFSAQQFPDLHSELNLSSLELGDSALYFCASSQTRGGEKLFFGSGTQLSVL.